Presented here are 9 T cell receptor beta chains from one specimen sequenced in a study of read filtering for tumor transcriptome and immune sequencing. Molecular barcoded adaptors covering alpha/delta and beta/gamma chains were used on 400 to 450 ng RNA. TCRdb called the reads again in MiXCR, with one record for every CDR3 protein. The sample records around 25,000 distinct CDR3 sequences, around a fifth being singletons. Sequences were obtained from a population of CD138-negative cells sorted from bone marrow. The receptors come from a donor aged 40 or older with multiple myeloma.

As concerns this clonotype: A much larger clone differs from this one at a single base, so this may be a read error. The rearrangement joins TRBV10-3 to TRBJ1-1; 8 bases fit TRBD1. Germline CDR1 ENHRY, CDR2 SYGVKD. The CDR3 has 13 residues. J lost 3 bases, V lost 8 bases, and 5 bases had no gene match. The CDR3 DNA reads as TGTGCCATCGAGAAGGGACAGGACACTGAAGCTTTCTTT. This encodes CAIEKGQDTEAFF.

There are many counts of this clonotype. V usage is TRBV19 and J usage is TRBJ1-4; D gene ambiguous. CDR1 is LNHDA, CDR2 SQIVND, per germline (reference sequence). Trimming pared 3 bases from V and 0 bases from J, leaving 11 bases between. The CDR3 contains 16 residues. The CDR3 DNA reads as TGTGCCAGTAGTATGAACGGGAATCCAACTAATGAAAAACTGTTTTTT. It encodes CASSMNGNPTNEKLFF.

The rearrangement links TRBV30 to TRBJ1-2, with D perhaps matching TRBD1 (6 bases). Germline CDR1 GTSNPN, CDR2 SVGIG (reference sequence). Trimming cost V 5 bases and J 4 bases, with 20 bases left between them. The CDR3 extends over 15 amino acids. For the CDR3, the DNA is TGTGCCTGGCAGCTTAAAACAGGGTGGGGCTATGGCTACACCTTC. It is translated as CAWQLKTGWGYGYTF.

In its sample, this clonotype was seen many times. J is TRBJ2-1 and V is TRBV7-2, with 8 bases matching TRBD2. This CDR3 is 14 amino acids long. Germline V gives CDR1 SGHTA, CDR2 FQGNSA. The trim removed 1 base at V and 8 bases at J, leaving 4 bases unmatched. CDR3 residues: CASSLVAGIYEQFF. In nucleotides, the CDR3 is TGTGCCAGCAGCTTAGTAGCGGGGATCTATGAGCAGTTCTTC.

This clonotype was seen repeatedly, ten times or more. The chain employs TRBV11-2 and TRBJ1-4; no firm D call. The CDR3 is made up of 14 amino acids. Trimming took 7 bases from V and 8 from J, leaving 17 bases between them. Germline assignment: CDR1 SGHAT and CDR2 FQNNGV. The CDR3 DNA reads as TGTGCCAGCAACTCGGGTTTAAAAGTGGAAAAACTGTTTTTT. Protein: CASNSGLKVEKLFF.

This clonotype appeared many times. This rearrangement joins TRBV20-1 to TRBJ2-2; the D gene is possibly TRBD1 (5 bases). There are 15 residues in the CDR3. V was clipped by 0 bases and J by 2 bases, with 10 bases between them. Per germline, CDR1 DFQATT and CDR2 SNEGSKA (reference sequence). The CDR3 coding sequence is TGCAGTGCTAGAGATAGGGGCGGAAACACCGGGGAGCTGTTTTTT. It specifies CSARDRGGNTGELFF.

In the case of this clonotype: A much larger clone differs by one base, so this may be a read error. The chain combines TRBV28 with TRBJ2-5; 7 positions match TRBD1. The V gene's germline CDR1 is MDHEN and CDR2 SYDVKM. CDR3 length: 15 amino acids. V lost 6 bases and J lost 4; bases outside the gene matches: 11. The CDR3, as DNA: TGTGCCAGCAGCAAGGTCCGGGCAGGGGGAGAGACCCAGTACTTC. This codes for CASSKVRAGGETQYF.

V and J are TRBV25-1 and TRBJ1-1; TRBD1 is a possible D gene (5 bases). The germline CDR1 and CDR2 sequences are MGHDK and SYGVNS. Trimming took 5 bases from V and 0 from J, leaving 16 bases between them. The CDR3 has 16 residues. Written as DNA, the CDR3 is TGTGCCAGCAGTCAGGGAGGAAAGGGGCTGAACACTGAAGCTTTCTTT. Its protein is CASSQGGKGLNTEAFF. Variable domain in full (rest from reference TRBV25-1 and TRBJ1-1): EADIYQTPRYLVIGTGKKITLECSQTMGHDKMYWYQQDPGMELHLIHYSYGVNSTEKGDLSSESTVSRIRTEHFPLTLESARPSHTSQYLCASSQGGKGLNTEAFFGQGTRLTVV.

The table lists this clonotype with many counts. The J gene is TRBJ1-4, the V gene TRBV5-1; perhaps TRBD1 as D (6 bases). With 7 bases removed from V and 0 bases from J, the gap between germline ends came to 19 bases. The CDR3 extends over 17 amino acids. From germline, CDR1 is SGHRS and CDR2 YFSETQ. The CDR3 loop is CASSARGGPSTNEKLFF. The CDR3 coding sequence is TGCGCCAGCTCCGCCCGGGGGGGGCCTTCAACTAATGAAAAACTGTTTTTT.